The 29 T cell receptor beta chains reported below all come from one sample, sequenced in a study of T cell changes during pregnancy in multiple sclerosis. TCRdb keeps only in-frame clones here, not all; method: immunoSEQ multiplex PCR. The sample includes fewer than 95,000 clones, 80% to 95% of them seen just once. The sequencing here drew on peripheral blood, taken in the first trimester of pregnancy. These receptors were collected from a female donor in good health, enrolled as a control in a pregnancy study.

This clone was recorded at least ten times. CDR3 sequence: CASSEALTGGMGELFF. CDR3 DNA: TGTGCCAGCAGTGAAGCGCTGACAGGGGGCATGGGGGAGCTGTTTTTT. V usage is TRBV2 and J usage is TRBJ2-2, with 10 bases fitting TRBD1. The length of the CDR3 is 16 residues. Germline lookup yields CDR1 SNHLY and CDR2 FYNNEI. V trimming: 0 bases; J trimming: 8 bases; junction bases outside the gene matches: 6.

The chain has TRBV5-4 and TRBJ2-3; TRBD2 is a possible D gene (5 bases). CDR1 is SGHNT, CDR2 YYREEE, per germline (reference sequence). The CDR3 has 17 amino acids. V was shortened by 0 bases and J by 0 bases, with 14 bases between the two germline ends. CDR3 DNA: TGTGCCAGCAGCTTGGACCAGCGGAGGTCTAGCACAGATACGCAGTATTTT. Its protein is CASSLDQRRSSTDTQYF.

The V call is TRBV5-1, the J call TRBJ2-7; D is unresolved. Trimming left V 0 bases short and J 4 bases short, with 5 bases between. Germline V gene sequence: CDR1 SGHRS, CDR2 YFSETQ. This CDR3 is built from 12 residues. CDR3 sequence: CASSLDFYEQYF. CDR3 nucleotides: TGCGCCAGCAGCTTGGACTTTTACGAGCAGTACTTC.

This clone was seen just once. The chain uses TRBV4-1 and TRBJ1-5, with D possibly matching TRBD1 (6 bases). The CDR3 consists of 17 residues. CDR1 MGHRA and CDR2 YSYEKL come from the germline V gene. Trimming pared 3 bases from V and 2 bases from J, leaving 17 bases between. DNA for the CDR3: TGCGCCAGCAGCCAGGCGAACACGGGGGGCGGCAATCAGCCCCAGCATTTT. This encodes CASSQANTGGGNQPQHF.

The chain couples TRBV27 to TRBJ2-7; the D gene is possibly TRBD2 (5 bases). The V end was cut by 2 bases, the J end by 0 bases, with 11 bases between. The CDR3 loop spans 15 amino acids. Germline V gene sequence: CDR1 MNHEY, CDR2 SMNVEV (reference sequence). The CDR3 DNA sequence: TGTGCCAGCAGTTTAGTTTTGGGGAGCTCCTACGAGCAGTACTTC. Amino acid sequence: CASSLVLGSSYEQYF.

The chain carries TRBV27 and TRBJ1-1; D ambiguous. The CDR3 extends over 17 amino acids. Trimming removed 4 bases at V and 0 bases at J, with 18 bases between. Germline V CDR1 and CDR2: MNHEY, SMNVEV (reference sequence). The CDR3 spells CASSSTRSAGMNTEAFF. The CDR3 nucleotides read TGTGCCAGCAGTTCTACGAGGAGCGCCGGGATGAACACTGAAGCTTTCTTT.

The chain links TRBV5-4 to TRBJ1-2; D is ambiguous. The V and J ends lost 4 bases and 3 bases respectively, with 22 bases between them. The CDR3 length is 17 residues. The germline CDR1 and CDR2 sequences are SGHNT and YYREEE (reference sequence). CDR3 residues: CASSRPGAGMEDYGYTF. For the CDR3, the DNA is TGTGCCAGCAGCCGCCCTGGTGCGGGGATGGAGGACTATGGCTACACCTTC.

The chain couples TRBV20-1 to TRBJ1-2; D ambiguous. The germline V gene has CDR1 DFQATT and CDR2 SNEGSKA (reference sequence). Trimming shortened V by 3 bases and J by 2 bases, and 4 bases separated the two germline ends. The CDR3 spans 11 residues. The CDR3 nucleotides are TGCAGTGCTAGTAGCAACTATGGCTACACCTTC. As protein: CSASSNYGYTF.

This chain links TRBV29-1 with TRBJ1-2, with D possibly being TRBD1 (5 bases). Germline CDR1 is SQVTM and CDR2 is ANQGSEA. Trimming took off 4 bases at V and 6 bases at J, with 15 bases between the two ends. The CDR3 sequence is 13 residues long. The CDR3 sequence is CSVVGQGAHGYTF. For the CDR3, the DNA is TGCAGCGTTGTGGGTCAGGGTGCGCATGGCTACACCTTC.

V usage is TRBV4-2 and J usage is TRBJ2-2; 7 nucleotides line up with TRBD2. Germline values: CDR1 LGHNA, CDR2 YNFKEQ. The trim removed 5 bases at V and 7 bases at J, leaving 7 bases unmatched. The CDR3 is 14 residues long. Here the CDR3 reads CASSSSREDGELFF. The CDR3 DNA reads TGTGCCAGCAGCTCCTCACGGGAGGACGGGGAGCTGTTTTTT.

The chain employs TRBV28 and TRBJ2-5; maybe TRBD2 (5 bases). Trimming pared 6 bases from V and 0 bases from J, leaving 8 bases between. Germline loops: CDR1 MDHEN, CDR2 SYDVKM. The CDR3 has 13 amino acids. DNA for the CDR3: TGTGCCAGCAGCCCCGGGGACCAAGAGACCCAGTACTTC. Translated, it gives CASSPGDQETQYF.

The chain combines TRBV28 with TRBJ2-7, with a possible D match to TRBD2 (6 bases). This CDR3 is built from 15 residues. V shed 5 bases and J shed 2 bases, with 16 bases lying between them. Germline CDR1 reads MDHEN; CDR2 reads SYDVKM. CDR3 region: CASSLSGGYAYEQYF. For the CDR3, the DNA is TGTGCCAGCAGTCTATCCGGGGGATACGCCTACGAGCAGTACTTC.

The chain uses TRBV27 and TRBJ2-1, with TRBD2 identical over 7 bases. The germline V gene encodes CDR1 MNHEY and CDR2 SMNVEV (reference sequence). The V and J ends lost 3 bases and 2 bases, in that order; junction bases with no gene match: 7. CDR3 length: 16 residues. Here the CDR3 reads CASSFLSGTTYNEQFF. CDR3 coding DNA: TGTGCCAGCAGTTTTCTGTCCGGGACTACCTACAATGAGCAGTTCTTC.

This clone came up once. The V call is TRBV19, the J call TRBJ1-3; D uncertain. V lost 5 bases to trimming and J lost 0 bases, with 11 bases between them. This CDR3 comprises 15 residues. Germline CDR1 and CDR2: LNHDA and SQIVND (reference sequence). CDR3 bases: TGTGCCAGTAGTCTCGGGGTTTTCTCTGGAAACACCATATATTTT. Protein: CASSLGVFSGNTIYF.

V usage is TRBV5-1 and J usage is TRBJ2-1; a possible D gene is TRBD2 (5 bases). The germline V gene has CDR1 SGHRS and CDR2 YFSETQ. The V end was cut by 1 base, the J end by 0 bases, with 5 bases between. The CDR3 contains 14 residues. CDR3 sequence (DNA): TGCGCCAGCAGCTTGACTAGCTCCTACAATGAGCAGTTCTTC. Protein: CASSLTSSYNEQFF.

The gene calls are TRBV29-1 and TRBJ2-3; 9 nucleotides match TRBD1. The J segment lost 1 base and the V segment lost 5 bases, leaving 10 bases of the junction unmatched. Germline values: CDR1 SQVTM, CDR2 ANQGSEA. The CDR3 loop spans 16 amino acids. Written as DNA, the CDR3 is TGCAGCGTTAAAAAGGCGACAGGGGGAGGCACAGATACGCAGTATTTT. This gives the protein CSVKKATGGGTDTQYF.

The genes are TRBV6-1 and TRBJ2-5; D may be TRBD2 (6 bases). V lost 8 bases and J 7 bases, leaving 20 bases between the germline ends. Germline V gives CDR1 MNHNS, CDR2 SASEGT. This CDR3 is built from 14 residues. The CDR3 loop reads CASGPSDTTGTQYF. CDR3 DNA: TGTGCCAGCGGGCCTAGCGACACCACGGGGACCCAGTACTTC.

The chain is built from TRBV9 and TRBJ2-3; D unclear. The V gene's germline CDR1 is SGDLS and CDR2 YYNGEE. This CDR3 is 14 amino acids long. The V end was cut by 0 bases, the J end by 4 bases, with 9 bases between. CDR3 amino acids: CASSVALIADTQYF. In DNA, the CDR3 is TGTGCCAGCAGCGTAGCACTTATTGCAGATACGCAGTATTTT.

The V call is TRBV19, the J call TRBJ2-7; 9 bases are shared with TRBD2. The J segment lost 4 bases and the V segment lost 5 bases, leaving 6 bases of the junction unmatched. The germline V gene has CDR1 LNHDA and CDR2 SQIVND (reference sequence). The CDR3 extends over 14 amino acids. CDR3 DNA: TGTGCCAGTAGTTTAGCGGGAGCAAAGTACGAGCAGTACTTC. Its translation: CASSLAGAKYEQYF. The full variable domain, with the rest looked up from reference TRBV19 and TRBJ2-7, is DGGITQSPKYLFRKEGQNVTLSCEQNLNHDAMYWYRQDPGQGLRLIYYSQIVNDFQKGDIAEGYSVSREKKESFPLTVTSAQKNPTAFYLCASSLAGAKYEQYFGPGTRLTVT.

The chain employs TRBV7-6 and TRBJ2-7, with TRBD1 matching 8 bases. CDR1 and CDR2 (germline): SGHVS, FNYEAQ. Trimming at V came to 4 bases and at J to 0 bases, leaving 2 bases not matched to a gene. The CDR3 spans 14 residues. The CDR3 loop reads CASSSGQGSYEQYF. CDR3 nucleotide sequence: TGTGCCAGCAGCTCAGGACAGGGCTCCTACGAGCAGTACTTC.

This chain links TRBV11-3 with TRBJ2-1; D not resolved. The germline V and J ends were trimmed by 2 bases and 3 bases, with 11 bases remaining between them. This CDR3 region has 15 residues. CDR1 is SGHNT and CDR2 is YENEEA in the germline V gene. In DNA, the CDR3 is TGTGCCAGCAGCTTAAATGGCTTCCTCTACAATGAGCAGTTCTTC. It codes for CASSLNGFLYNEQFF.

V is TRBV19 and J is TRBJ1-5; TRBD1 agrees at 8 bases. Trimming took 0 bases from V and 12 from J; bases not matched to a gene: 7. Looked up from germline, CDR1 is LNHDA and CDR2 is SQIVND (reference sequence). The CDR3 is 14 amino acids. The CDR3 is CASSIESRDRIQHF. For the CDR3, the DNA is TGTGCCAGTAGTATAGAGTCACGGGACAGGATCCAGCATTTT.

CDR3 loop: CASSLYPHIAAEQFF. For the CDR3, the DNA is TGTGCCAGCAGTTTATACCCCCACATAGCGGCCGAGCAGTTCTTC. This chain connects TRBV28 to TRBJ2-1, with a possible D match to TRBD2 (6 bases). V lost 1 base and J 10 bases, leaving 17 bases between the germline ends. The CDR3 loop spans 15 amino acids. CDR1 and CDR2 (germline): MDHEN, SYDVKM.

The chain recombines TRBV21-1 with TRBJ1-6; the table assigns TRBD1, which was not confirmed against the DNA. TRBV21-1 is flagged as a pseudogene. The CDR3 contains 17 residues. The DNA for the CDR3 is TGTGCCAGCAGCAAAGGGGAAGGGGGCAGGTTTAATTCACCCCTCCACTTT. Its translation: CASSKGEGGRFNSPLHF.

This CDR3 reads CASSPTFNRGEQYF. CDR3 DNA: TGTGCCAGCAGTCCGACCTTCAACAGGGGCGAGCAGTACTTC. The genes are TRBV27 and TRBJ2-7, with 7 bases that match TRBD1. This CDR3 contains 14 residues. Looked up from germline, CDR1 is MNHEY and CDR2 is SMNVEV (reference sequence). After removal of 5 bases from V and 6 bases from J, the junction contained 10 bases not matched to a gene.

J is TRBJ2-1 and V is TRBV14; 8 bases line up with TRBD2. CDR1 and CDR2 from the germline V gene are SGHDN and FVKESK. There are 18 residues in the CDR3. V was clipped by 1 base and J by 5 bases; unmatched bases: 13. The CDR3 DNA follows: TGTGCCAGCAGCCAAGGAGATTCCGCGGGAGGTATCCACAATGAGCAGTTCTTC. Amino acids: CASSQGDSAGGIHNEQFF.

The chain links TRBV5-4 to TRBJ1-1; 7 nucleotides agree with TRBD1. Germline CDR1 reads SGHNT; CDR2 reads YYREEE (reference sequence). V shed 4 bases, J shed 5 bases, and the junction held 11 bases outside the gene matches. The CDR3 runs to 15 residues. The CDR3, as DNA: TGTGCCAGCAGCAGTCCGGGACAGCCCGGGACTGAAGCTTTCTTT. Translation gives CASSSPGQPGTEAFF.

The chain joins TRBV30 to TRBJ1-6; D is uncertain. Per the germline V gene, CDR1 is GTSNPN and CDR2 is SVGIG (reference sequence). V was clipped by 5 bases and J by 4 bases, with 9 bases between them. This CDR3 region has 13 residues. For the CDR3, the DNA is TGTGCCTGGCACGACGGGTATAATTCACCCCTCCACTTT. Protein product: CAWHDGYNSPLHF.

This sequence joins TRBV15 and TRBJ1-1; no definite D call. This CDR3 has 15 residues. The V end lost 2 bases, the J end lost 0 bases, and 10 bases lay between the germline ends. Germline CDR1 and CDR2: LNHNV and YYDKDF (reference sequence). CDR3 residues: CATSRSARLNTEAFF. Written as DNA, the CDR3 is TGTGCCACCAGCAGAAGCGCAAGGCTGAACACTGAAGCTTTCTTT. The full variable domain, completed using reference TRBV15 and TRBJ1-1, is DAMVIQNPRYQVTQFGKPVTLSCSQTLNHNVMYWYQQKSSQAPKLLFHYYDKDFNNEADTPDNFQSRRPNTSFCFLDIRSPGLGDTAMYLCATSRSARLNTEAFFGQGTRLTVV.